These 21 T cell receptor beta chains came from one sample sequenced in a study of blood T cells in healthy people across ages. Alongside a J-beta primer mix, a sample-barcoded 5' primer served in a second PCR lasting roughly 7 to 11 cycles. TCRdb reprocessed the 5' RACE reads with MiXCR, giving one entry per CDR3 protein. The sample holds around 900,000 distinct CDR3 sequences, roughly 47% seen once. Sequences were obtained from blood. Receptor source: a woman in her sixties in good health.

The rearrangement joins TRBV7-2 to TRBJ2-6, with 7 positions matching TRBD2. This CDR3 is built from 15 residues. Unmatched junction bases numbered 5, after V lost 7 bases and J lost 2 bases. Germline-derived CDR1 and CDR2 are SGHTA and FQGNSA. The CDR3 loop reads CASTRGGAGANVLTF. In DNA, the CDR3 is TGTGCCAGCACCCGGGGAGGGGCTGGGGCCAACGTCCTGACTTTC.

The CDR3 sequence is CASSLAHSGAEAFF. In nucleotides, the CDR3 is TGTGCCAGCAGCTTAGCCCACAGCGGGGCTGAAGCTTTCTTT. The rearrangement links TRBV7-2 to TRBJ1-1; D unresolved. CDR3 length equals 14 residues. The germline gives CDR1 SGHTA, CDR2 FQGNSA. Trimming left V 0 bases short and J 6 bases short, with 11 bases between.

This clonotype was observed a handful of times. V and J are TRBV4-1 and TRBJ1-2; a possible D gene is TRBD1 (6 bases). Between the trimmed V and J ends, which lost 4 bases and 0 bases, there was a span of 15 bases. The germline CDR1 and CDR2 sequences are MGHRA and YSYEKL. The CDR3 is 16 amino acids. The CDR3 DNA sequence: TGCGCCAGCAGCCCCAGAGGGGGATTTTCTAACTATGGCTACACCTTC. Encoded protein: CASSPRGGFSNYGYTF.

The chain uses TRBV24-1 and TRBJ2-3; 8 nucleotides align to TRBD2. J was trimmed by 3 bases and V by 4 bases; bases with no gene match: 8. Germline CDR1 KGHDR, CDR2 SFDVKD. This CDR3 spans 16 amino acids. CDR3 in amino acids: CATSEFSGMRTDTQYF. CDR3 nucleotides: TGTGCCACCAGTGAATTTAGCGGGATGAGAACAGATACGCAGTATTTT.

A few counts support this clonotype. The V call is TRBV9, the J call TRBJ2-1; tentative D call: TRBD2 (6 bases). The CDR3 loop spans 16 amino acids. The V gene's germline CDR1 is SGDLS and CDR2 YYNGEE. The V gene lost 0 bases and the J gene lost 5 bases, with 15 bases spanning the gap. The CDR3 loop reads CASSVGWGELHNEQFF. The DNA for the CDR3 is TGTGCCAGCAGCGTAGGCTGGGGGGAGTTACACAATGAGCAGTTCTTC.

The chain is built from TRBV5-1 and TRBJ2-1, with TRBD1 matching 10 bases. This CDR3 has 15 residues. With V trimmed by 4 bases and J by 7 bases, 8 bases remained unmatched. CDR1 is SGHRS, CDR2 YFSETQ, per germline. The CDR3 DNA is TGCGCCAGCAGCGCCGGGACAGGGGTTCGGAATGAGCAGTTCTTC. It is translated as CASSAGTGVRNEQFF.

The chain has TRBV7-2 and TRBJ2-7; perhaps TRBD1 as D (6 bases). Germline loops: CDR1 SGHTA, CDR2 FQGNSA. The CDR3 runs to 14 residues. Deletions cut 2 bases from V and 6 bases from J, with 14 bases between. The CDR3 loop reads CASSLNTGWVEQYF. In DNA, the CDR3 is TGTGCCAGCAGCTTAAATACAGGGTGGGTCGAGCAGTACTTC.

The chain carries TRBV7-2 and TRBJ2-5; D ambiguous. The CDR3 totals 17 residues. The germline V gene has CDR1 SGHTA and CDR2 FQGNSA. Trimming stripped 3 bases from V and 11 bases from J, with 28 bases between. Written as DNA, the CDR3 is TGTGCCAGCAGCTTGGTTTACAGTGAGCGTTTACTGAGAGAGCAGTACTTC. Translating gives CASSLVYSERLLREQYF. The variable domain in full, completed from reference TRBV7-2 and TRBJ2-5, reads GAGVSQSPSNKVTEKGKDVELRCDPISGHTALYWYRQSLGQGLEFLIYFQGNSAPDKSGLPSDRFSAERTGGSVSTLTIQRTQQEDSAVYLCASSLVYSERLLREQYFGPGTRLLVL.

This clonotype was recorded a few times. The CDR3: CASSEGWNSYNEQYF. Here the CDR3 DNA reads TGTGCCAGCAGTGAGGGCTGGAACTCCTACAATGAGCAGTACTTC. J is TRBJ2-1 and V is TRBV6-4; D gene uncertain. The J call may be in error: the DNA end matches TRBJ2-7 better. The length of the CDR3 is 15 residues. The germline V gene encodes CDR1 MRHNA and CDR2 SNTAGT.

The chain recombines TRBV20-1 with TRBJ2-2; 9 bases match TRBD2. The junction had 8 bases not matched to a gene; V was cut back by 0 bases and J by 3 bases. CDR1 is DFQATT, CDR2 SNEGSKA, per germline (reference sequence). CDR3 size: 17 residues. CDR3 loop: CSARDRRRLADTGELFF. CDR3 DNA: TGCAGTGCTAGAGATAGGAGGAGACTAGCGGACACCGGGGAGCTGTTTTTT.

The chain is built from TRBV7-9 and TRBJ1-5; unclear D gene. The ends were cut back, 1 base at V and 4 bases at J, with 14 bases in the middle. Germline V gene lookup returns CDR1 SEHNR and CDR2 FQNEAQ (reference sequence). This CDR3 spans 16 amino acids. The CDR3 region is CASSLVPGLENQPQHF. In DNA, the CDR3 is TGTGCCAGCAGCTTAGTTCCAGGTTTAGAAAATCAGCCCCAGCATTTT.

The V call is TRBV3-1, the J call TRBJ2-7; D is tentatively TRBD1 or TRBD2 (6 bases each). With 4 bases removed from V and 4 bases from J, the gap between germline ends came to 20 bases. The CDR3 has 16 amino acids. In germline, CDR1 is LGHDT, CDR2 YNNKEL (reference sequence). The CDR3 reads CASSLQGGFSGYEQYF. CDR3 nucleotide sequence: TGTGCCAGCAGCCTTCAAGGGGGGTTTTCGGGTTACGAGCAGTACTTC.

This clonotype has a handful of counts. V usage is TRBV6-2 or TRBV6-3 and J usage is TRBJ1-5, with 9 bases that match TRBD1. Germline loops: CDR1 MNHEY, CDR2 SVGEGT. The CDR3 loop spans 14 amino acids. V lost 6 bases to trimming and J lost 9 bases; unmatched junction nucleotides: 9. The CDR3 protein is CASRGTGREWPQHF. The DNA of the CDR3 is TGTGCCAGCAGGGGGACAGGGAGAGAGTGGCCCCAGCATTTT.

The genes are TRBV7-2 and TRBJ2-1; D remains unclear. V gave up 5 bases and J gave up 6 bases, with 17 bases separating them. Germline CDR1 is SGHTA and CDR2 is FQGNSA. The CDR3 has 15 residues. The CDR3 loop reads CASSQSRAQRNEQFF. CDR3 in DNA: TGTGCCAGCAGCCAATCCCGGGCCCAACGCAATGAGCAGTTCTTC.

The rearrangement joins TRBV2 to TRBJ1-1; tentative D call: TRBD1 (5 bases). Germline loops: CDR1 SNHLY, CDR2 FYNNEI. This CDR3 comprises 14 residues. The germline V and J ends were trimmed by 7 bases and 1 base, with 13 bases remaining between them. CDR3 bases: TGTGCCAGCACCGGAGAGGGGTGGAACACTGAAGCTTTCTTT. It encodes CASTGEGWNTEAFF. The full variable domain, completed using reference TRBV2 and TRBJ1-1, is EPEVTQTPSHQVTQMGQEVILRCVPISNHLYFYWYRQILGQKVEFLVSFYNNEISEKSEIFDDQFSVERPDGSNFTLKIRSTKLEDSAMYFCASTGEGWNTEAFFGQGTRLTVV.

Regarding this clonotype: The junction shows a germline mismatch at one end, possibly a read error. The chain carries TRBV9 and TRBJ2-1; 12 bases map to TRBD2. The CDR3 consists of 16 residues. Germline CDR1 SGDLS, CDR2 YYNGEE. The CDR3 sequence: CAGSLFLTSGGSGKFF. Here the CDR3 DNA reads TGTGCCGGCAGCCTTTTCCTGACTAGCGGGGGTTCAGGGAAGTTCTTC.

CDR3 bases: TGTGCCAGCAGTCCTCTCCGGGGGAACACAGATACGCAGTATTTT. Residues: CASSPLRGNTDTQYF. The gene calls are TRBV12-3 or TRBV12-4 and TRBJ2-3, with a weak D call TRBD2 (6 bases). The V end was cut by 5 bases, the J end by 2 bases, with 14 bases between. CDR3 length equals 15 residues.

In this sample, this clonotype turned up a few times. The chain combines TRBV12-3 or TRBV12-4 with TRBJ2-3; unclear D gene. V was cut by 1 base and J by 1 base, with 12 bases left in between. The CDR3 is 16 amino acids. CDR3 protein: CASSLVTTMGTDTQYF. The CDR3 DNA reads TGTGCCAGCAGTTTAGTGACCACAATGGGCACAGATACGCAGTATTTT.

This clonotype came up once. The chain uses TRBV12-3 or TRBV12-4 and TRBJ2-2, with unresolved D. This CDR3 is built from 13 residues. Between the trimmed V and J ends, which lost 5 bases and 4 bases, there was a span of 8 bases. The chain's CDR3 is CASSPLLTGELFF. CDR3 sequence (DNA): TGTGCCAGCAGTCCCCTGCTCACCGGGGAGCTGTTTTTT.

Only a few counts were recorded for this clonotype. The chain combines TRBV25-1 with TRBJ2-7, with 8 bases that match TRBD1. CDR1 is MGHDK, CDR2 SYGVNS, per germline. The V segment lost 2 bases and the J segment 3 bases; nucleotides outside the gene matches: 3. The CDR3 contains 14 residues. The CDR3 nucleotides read TGTGCCAGCAGTGAAATGGGACAGGACTACGAGCAGTACTTC. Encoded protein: CASSEMGQDYEQYF.

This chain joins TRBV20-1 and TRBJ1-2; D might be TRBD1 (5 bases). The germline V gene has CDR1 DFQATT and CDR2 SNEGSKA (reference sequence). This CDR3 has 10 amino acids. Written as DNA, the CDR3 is TGCAGGGCAGCCGGGACTGGCTACACCTTC. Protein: CRAAGTGYTF.